The sequence of this T cell receptor beta chain was determined in a study of TIL therapy for anti-PD-1-resistant metastatic lung cancer. Sample time point: pre-treatment sample, taken before nivolumab and TIL therapy. Pleural nodules or supraclavicular lymph nodes made up most of the excised metastases sampled. The CDR3 is made up of 15 amino acids. Germline trimming cut 5 bases from V and 9 bases from J; bases unmatched to any gene: 6. CDR1 SGHTA and CDR2 FQGNSA come from the germline V gene. This was the immunoSEQ v3 assay. Data came from immunoSEQ multiplex PCR; TCRdb stores just in-frame clones and leaves some out. Of approximately 23,000 clones listed, under 80% are singletons.

The chain is built from TRBV7-2 and TRBJ2-1, with 14 bases that match TRBD2. This clonotype was sampled from a woman between 30 and 80 years old with non-small cell lung cancer. This specimen consisted of tumor tissue, obtained at baseline. CDR3 bases: TGTGCCAGCAGCCCCGGACTAGCGGGAGGTCTTGAGCAGTTCTTC. The encoded protein is CASSPGLAGGLEQFF.